Listed below are T cell receptor beta chains from one sample, sequenced in a study of cytomegalovirus exposure and HLA in healthy donors. TCRdb's table, derived via immunoSEQ multiplex PCR, lists solely in-frame clones and lacks some. This table has under 250,000 clones, 85% appearing once. The sequencing input was PBMCs. The receptor set was obtained from a woman between 45 and 65 years old in good health and CMV-seronegative. Each CDR3 is given with its conserved first and last residue. The D gene is left open where the match is weak. Some rows mark clone size as missing; the rest say once, few, many or name a class of expanded clone.

length: 15
V: TRBV7-2
D: TRBD1
size: .
J: TRBJ2-7
DNA: TGTGCCAGCAGCTTAAAAACAGGGGTATCCTACGGGCAGTACTTC
CDR3: CASSLKTGVSYGQYF

length: 14
V: TRBV6-5
D: TRBD1
size: .
J: TRBJ1-1
DNA: TGTGCCAGCAGTCAGGGGACAGGGAACACTGAAGCTTTCTTT
CDR3: CASSQGTGNTEAFF

length: 13
V: TRBV10-3
D: .
size: .
J: TRBJ2-7
DNA: TGTGCCATCAGTGAACAGGGTGGGTACGAGCAGTACTTC
CDR3: CAISEQGGYEQYF

length: 17
V: TRBV5-4
D: TRBD1
size: .
J: TRBJ2-6
DNA: TGTGCCAGCAGCCGGACAGGGCTATCGGACGGGGCCAACGTCCTGACTTTC
CDR3: CASSRTGLSDGANVLTF

length: 14
V: TRBV7-2
D: TRBD1
size: few
J: TRBJ2-5
DNA: TGTGCCAGCAGGCAGGGGGTCCGGGAAGAGACCCAGTACTTC
CDR3: CASRQGVREETQYF

length: 16
V: TRBV6-5
D: TRBD1
size: once
J: TRBJ1-5
DNA: TGTGCCAGCAGTTTCACCCGGGACAGGGGAAATCAGCCCCAGCATTTT
CDR3: CASSFTRDRGNQPQHF

length: 14
V: TRBV30
D: .
size: .
J: TRBJ2-3
DNA: TGTGCCTGGAGCCCGGGAAGAGGCACAGATACGCAGTATTTT
CDR3: CAWSPGRGTDTQYF

length: 13
V: TRBV27
D: .
size: .
J: TRBJ2-2
DNA: TGTGCCAGCAGGTCCTCGGTCACCGGGGAGCTGTTTTTT
CDR3: CASRSSVTGELFF

length: 15
V: TRBV18
D: .
size: .
J: TRBJ2-1
DNA: TGTGCCAGCTCACCACCATGGACGGGAAGCAATGAGCAGTTCTTC
CDR3: CASSPPWTGSNEQFF

length: 14
V: TRBV5-6
D: TRBD1
size: few
J: TRBJ1-1
DNA: TGTGCCAGCAGTACCGGGACAGGGGGCGCGGTGGCTTTCTTT
CDR3: CASSTGTGGAVAFF